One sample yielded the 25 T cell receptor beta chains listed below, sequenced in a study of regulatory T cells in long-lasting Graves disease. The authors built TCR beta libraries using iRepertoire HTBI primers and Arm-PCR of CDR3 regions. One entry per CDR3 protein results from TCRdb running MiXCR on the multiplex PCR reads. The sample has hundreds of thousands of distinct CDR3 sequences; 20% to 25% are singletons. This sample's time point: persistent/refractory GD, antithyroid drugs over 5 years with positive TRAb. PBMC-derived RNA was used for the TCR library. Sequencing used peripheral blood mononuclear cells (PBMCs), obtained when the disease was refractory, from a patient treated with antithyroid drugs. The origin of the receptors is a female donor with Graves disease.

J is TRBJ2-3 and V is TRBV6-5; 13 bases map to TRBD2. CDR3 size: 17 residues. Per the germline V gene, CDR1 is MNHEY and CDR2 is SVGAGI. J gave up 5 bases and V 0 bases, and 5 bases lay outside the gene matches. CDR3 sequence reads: CASSYSGLAGDGDTQYF. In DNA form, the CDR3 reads TGTGCCAGCAGTTACTCTGGACTAGCGGGAGATGGAGATACGCAGTATTTT.

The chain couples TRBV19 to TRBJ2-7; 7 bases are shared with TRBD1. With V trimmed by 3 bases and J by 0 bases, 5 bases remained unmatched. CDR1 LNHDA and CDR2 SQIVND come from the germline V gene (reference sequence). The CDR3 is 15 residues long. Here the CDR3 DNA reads TGTGCCAGTAGTATGGTGACAGGGCTCTCCTACGAGCAGTACTTC. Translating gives CASSMVTGLSYEQYF. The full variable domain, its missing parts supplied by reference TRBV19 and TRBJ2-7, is DGGITQSPKYLFRKEGQNVTLSCEQNLNHDAMYWYRQDPGQGLRLIYYSQIVNDFQKGDIAEGYSVSREKKESFPLTVTSAQKNPTAFYLCASSMVTGLSYEQYFGPGTRLTVT.

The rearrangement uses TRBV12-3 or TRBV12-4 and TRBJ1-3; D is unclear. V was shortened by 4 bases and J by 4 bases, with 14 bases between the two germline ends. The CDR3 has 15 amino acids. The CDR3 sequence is CASSWASEQGNTIYF. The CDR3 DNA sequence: TGTGCCAGCAGTTGGGCCTCCGAGCAAGGAAACACCATATATTTT.

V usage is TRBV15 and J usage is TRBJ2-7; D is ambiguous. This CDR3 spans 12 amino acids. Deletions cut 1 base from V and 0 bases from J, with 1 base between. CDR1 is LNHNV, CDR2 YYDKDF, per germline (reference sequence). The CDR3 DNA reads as TGTGCCACCAGCAGAGGCTCCTACGAGCAGTACTTC. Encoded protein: CATSRGSYEQYF. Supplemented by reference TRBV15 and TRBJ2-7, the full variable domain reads DAMVIQNPRYQVTQFGKPVTLSCSQTLNHNVMYWYQQKSSQAPKLLFHYYDKDFNNEADTPDNFQSRRPNTSFCFLDIRSPGLGDTAMYLCATSRGSYEQYFGPGTRLTVT.

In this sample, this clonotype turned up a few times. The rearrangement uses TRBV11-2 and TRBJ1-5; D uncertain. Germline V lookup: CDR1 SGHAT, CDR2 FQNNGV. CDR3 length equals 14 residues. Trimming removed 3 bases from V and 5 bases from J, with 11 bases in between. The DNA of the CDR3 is TGTGCCAGCAGCTTCTCCCCCGGCGATCAGCCCCAGCATTTT. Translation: CASSFSPGDQPQHF.

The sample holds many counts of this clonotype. CDR3: CASSSFDRNTEAFF. As DNA, the CDR3 is TGTGCCAGCAGTTCCTTCGACAGGAACACTGAAGCTTTCTTT. This chain uses TRBV28 with TRBJ1-1; tentative D call: TRBD1 (5 bases). Germline CDR1 and CDR2: MDHEN and SYDVKM. The CDR3 runs 14 residues. V lost 4 bases to trimming and J lost 1 base, with 10 bases between them.

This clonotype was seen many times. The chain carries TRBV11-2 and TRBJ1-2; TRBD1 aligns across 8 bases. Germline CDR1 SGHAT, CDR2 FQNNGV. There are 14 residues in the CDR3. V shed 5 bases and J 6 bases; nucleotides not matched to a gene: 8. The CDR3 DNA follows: TGTGCCAGCAGCCCAACGGACAGGGACCATGGCTACACCTTC. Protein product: CASSPTDRDHGYTF.

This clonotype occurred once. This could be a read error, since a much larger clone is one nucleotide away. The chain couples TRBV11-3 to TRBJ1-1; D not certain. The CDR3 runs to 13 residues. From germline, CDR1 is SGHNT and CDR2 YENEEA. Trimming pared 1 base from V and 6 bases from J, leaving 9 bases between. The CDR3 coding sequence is TGTGCCAGCAGCTTAGGACACCTATCTGAAGCTTTCTTT. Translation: CASSLGHLSEAFF.

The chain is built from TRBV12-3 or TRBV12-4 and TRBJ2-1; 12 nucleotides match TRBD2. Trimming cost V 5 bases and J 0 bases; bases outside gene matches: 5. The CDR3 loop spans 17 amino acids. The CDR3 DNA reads TGTGCCAGCAGTCCGACTAGCGGGAGTGGCTCCTACAATGAGCAGTTCTTC. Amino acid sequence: CASSPTSGSGSYNEQFF.

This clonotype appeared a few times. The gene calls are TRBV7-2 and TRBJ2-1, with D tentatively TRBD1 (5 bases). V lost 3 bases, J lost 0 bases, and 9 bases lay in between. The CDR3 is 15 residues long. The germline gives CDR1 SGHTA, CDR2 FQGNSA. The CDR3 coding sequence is TGTGCCAGCAGCTTTGACAGAGGCTCCTACAATGAGCAGTTCTTC. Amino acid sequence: CASSFDRGSYNEQFF.

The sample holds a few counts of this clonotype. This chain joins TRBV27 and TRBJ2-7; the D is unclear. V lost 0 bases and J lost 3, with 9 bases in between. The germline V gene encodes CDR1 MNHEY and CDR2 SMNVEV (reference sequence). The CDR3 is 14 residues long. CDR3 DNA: TGTGCCAGCAGTTTATCGGCCTCAGTCTACGAGCAGTACTTC. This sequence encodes CASSLSASVYEQYF.

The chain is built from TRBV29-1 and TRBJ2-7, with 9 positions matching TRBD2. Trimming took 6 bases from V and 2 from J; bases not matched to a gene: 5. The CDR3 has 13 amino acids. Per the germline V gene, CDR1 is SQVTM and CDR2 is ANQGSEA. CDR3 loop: CSVSGGRAYEQYF. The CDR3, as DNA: TGCAGCGTCTCGGGCGGGAGGGCCTACGAGCAGTACTTC.

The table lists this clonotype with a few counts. CDR3 sequence reads: CASSVLRGGTLRTYEQYF. The CDR3 bases are TGTGCCAGCAGTGTACTCCGGGGCGGAACACTCAGAACCTACGAGCAGTACTTC. The chain is built from TRBV12-3 or TRBV12-4 and TRBJ2-7, with D perhaps given as TRBD1 or TRBD2 (5 bases each). V was shortened by 5 bases and J by 2 bases, with 25 bases between the two germline ends. This CDR3 region has 18 residues.

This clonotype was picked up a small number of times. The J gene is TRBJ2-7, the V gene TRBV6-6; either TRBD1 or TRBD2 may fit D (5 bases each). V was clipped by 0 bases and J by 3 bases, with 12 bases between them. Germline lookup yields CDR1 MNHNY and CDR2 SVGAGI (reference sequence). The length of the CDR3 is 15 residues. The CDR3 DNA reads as TGTGCCAGCAGTTACTCGTCGGGGCCCAACTACGAGCAGTACTTC. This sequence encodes CASSYSSGPNYEQYF.

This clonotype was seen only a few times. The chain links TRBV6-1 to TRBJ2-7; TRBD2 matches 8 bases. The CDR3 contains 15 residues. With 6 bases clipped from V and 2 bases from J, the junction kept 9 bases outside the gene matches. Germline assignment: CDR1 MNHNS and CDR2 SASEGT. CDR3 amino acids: CASSSPGLGAYEQYF. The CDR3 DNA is TGTGCCAGCAGCTCCCCGGGACTAGGGGCCTACGAGCAGTACTTC.

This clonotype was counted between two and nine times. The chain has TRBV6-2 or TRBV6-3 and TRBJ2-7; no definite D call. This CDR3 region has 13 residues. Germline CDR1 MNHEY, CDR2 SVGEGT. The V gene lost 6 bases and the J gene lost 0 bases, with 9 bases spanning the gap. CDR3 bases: TGTGCCAGCAGGCCTCCCGCCTCCTACGAGCAGTACTTC. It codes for CASRPPASYEQYF.

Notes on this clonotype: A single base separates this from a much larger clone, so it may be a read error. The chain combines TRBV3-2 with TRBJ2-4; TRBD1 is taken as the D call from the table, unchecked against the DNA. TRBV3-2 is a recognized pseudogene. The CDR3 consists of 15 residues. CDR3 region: CVSSQFQGTPDIQYF. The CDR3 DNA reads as TGTGTCAGCAGCCAATTTCAAGGGACCCCCGACATTCAGTACTTC.

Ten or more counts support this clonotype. The CDR3 bases are TGTGCCAGCAGCTTAGCGGTCCGTTTTGCTAACTATGGCTACACCTTC. The encoded protein is CASSLAVRFANYGYTF. This rearrangement joins TRBV7-8 to TRBJ1-2; D is ambiguous. The CDR3 is 16 residues long. Between the trimmed V and J ends, which lost 0 bases and 0 bases, there was a span of 11 bases. Germline CDR1 reads SGHVS; CDR2 reads FQNEAQ.

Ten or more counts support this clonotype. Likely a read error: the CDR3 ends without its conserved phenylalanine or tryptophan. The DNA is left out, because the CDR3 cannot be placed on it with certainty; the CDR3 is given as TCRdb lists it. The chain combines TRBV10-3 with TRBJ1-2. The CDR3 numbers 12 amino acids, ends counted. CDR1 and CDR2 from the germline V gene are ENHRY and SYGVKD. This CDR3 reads CAISEVSSQFSL.

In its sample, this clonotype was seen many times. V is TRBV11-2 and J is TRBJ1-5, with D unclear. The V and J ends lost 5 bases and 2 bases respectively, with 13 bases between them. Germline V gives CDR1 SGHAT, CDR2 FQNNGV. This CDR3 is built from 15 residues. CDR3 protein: CASSRMGLGNQPQHF. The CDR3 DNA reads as TGTGCCAGCAGCCGTATGGGGTTAGGCAATCAGCCCCAGCATTTT.

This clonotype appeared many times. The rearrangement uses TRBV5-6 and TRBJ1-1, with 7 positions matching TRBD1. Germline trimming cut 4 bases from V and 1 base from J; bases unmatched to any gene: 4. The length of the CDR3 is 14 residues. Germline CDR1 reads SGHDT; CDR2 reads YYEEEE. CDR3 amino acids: CASSIRTGNTEAFF. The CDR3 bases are TGTGCCAGCAGCATCCGGACAGGGAACACTGAAGCTTTCTTT.

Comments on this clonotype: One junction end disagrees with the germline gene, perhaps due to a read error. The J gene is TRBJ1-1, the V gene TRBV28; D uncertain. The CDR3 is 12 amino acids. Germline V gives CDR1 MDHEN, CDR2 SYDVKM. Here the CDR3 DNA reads TGTGCCGGCAGCTCGGTAGGTGCTGAAGCTTTCTTT. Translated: CAGSSVGAEAFF.

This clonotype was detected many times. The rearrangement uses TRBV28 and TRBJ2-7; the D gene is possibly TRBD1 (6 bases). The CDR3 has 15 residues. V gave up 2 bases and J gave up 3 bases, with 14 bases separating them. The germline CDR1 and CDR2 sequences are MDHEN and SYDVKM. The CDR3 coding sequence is TGTGCCAGCAGTTTACTCCGGGACATCCTCTACGAGCAGTACTTC. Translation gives CASSLLRDILYEQYF. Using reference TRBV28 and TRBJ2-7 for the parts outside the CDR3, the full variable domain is DVKVTQSSRYLVKRTGEKVFLECVQDMDHENMFWYRQDPGLGLRLIYFSYDVKMKEKGDIPEGYSVSREKKERFSLILESASTNQTSMYLCASSLLRDILYEQYFGPGTRLTVT.

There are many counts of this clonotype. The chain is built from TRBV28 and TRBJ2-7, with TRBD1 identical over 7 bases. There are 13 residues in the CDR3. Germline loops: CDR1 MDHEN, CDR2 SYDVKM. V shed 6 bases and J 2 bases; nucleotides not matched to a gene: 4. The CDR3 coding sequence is TGTGCCAGCAGCCTACAGGGGACCTACGAGCAGTACTTC. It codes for CASSLQGTYEQYF.

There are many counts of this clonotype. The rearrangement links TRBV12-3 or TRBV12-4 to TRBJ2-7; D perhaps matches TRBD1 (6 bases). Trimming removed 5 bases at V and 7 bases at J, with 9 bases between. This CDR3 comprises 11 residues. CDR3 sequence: CASSAGQEQYF. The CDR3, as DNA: TGTGCCAGCAGTGCCGGACAGGAGCAGTACTTC.